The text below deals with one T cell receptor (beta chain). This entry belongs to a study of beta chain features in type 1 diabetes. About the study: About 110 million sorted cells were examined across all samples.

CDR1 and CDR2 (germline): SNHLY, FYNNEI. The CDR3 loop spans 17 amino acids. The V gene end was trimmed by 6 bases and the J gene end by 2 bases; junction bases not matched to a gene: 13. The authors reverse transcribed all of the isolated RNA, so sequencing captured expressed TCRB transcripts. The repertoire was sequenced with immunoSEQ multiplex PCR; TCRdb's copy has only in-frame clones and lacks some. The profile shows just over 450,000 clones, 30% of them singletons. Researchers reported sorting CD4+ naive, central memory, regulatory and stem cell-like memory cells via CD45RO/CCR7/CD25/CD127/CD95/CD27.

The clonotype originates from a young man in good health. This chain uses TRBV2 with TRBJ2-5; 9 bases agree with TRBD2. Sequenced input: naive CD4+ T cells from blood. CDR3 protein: CASRDGAGGPLQETQYF. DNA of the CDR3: TGTGCCAGCAGGGATGGGGCGGGAGGGCCCCTTCAAGAGACCCAGTACTTC.